Described below is a single T cell receptor beta chain sequence and its context. Assay: immunoSEQ multiplex PCR; the TCRdb copy retains only in-frame clones and omits some. The sample has some 150,000 clones; roughly 92% are singletons. Germline V gene lookup returns CDR1 MNHNY and CDR2 SVGAGI (reference sequence). V was shortened by 0 bases and J by 5 bases, with 7 bases between the two germline ends. This CDR3 comprises 13 residues. This record comes from a study of T cell responses to AZD1222 COVID-19 vaccine. This specimen was peripheral blood, taken 28 days after the second AZD1222 dose. The V and J genes are TRBV6-6 and TRBJ1-1; no clear D. The source of this sequence is an adult who received the AZD1222 COVID-19 vaccine. CDR3 residues: CASSYSAGTEAFF. The CDR3 DNA reads TGTGCCAGCAGTTACTCGGCCGGGACTGAAGCTTTCTTT.